Included here is one TCR beta chain sequence, with context. Its matching antigen is unknown. The data belong to a study of shared clonotypes between healthy human individuals. Points from the study as a whole: Sequencing depth was predicted to influence how clonotypes are shared among donors. Richness estimates generally favored naive over memory subsets.

Cells designated naive CD8 were CD45RO-negative and were positively selected for CCR7, with terminally differentiated effector memory CD45RA+ cells excluded. This CDR3 is 13 amino acids long. Germline assignment: CDR1 GTSNPN and CDR2 SVGIG (reference sequence). V shed 7 bases and J 0 bases; nucleotides not matched to a gene: 4. In the authors' workflow: Filtering differed for immunoSEQ, which gave only junction sequences without quality scores. Method: immunoSEQ multiplex PCR; TCRdb's copy keeps in-frame clones and lacks some. That table is the source of V, J and clone size, and D and trimming were worked out from the DNA. The sample lists about 800,000 clones, approximately 97% occurring once.

The specimen was naive CD8+ T cells sorted from blood. The rearrangement uses TRBV30 and TRBJ2-3; 7 bases agree with TRBD2. This TCR came from a man under 40 in good health. CDR3 amino acids: CAYQRDSTDTQYF. The CDR3 DNA is TGTGCCTACCAGCGGGATAGCACAGATACGCAGTATTTT.